This T cell receptor beta chain emerged from a study of tumor and adjacent non-tumor tissue in lung cancer. The study, taken as a whole, reports: In normal lung, the top 100 clones were significantly more dominant than in tumor. TCR diversity was significantly greater in tumor than normal lung tissue. Shorter survival was associated with higher TCR diversity in tumors.

Note on this clonotype: Its specificity is unknown. A read error is possible here, since a much larger clone lies one base away.

The template was RNA from unsorted bulk tissue. Donors were chemotherapy-naive, newly diagnosed lung cancer surgical patients in China, August–November 2014. There are 14 residues in the CDR3. Germline CDR1 SGHNT, CDR2 YYREEE (reference sequence). The library came from three nested PCR rounds adapted from ARM-PCR protocols. TCRdb itself ran the multiplex PCR reads through MiXCR, one entry per CDR3 protein. The data contain approximately 65,000 distinct CDR3 sequences, roughly three fifths of them singletons. The material sequenced was lung tumor tissue. The sequence was obtained from a middle-aged man with non-small cell lung cancer. This chain links TRBV5-4 with TRBJ2-7; D remains ambiguous. The CDR3 here is CTSSLDQDRYEQYF. The CDR3 region has the DNA TGTACCAGCAGCTTGGATCAGGACCGCTACGAGCAGTACTTC.